Detailed here is one T cell receptor (beta chain). As yet, its antigen is unknown. Some clones are missing from TCRdb's copy, which holds only in-frame ones; the method was immunoSEQ multiplex PCR. The sample records about 260,000 clones, approximately 93% being singletons. Unmatched junction bases numbered 0, after V lost 0 bases and J lost 5 bases. The CDR3 has 13 amino acids. CDR1 is SGHNT and CDR2 is YYREEE in the germline V gene (reference sequence). This sample is drawn from a study of T cell responses to AZD1222 COVID-19 vaccine. Overall study results and limits: The donor cohort was predominantly white British with a female majority, and clonal diversity may have been underestimated.

This clonotype originated in an adult in good health. The input for sequencing was peripheral blood, taken on day 0 of AZD1222 vaccination. The rearrangement joins TRBV5-4 to TRBJ2-3; the match to TRBD2 covers 7 bases. The CDR3 DNA reads as TGTGCCAGCAGCTTGGAGCGGGAAGATACGCAGTATTTT. Protein product: CASSLEREDTQYF.